This passage covers 3 T cell receptor beta chains from one sample sequenced in a study of T cell repertoires in cytomegalovirus infection (dated by TCRdb to the late 2010s). Sequencing relied on an Illumina HiSeq 1500. TCRdb redid the processing of the public reads, applying fastp at Q25 and MiXCR, and retained in-frame beta chains. A single entry per CDR3 protein holds the most common genes and DNA from its merged rows. The sample yields about 230,000 distinct CDR3 sequences; over 20% were counted once. The top ten clonotypes cover roughly 18% of the sample. Sequenced material: CD8+ T cells from PBMCs. These receptors all stem from a human donor in good health (CMV status not recorded). Some clones in this sample may be carry-over from other donors' samples.

This chain uses TRBV7-2 with TRBJ2-5; D not certain. Trimming stripped 1 base from V and 5 bases from J, with 14 bases between. Germline V gene lookup returns CDR1 SGHTA and CDR2 FQGNSA. The CDR3 sequence is 15 residues long. In nucleotides, the CDR3 is TGTGCCAGCAGCTTAGATTCTGCGTTGGGGGAGACCCAGTACTTC. Residues: CASSLDSALGETQYF.

This rearrangement joins TRBV28 to TRBJ2-1; TRBD2 is a possible D gene (5 bases). Trimming removed 5 bases at V and 9 bases at J, with 20 bases between. Germline values: CDR1 MDHEN, CDR2 SYDVKM. CDR3 size: 15 residues. The CDR3 sequence is CASSLLVVQGGEQFF. DNA for the CDR3: TGTGCCAGCAGTCTCCTAGTGGTTCAAGGAGGTGAGCAGTTCTTC.

This clonotype was observed at least ten times. This sequence joins TRBV20-1 and TRBJ2-7; maybe TRBD1 (6 bases). Trimming cost V 3 bases and J 3 bases, with 15 bases left between them. CDR1 DFQATT and CDR2 SNEGSKA come from the germline V gene (reference sequence). This CDR3 has 14 amino acids. DNA for the CDR3: TGCAGTGCTAGCGGACAGCAACTTATCTACGAGCAGTACTTC. This encodes CSASGQQLIYEQYF.